This T cell receptor (beta chain) was obtained from a study of blood T cell repertoires in COVID-19 (dated by TCRdb to 2018 to 2020). Broadly, across the study: Collaborator samples came from the United States, Italy and Spain and covered acute and convalescent phases of COVID-19. The prospective study material was composed of cDNA or gDNA derived from T cells, B-cell-depleted T cells, or PBMCs. A de-identified subject ID, COVID-19 status, age in years and sex were almost always included in the sample metadata. The repertoires were released in a freely available public database meant as a resource for research on the immune response to SARS-CoV-2. Deeply sampled blood TCRbeta repertoires from subjects exposed to, actively infected with, or recovered from COVID-19 were included in the dataset. Where available, HLA class I and class II types were taken from metadata supplied by the sample provider and were not determined by assay-based typing. The samples were drawn from the first 160 participants of the ongoing ImmuneRACE study and from 950 to 1,500 subjects provided by 6 global collaborators. Beyond this particular receptor, the publication reports: The amount of clinical and demographic metadata varied by source and participant and was provided uncurated.

TCRbeta CDR3 regions were amplified from genomic DNA using the immunoSEQ Assay, a bias-controlled multiplex PCR. In the authors' own workflow: Nucleated cell counts per sample were estimated from amplification of reference gene primers within the assay. Sequence reads were collapsed and filtered to measure the absolute abundance of every unique TCRbeta CDR3 rearrangement. For each sample, productive Simpson clonality was calculated as the square root of Simpson's diversity index across productive rearrangements. TCRdb took this table from immuneACCESS and kept in-frame rearrangements with V and J called. Such tables lack part of the clones; where checked against another copy, unresolved V genes explain under half of the gap, and the rest is unexplained. V, J and clone size were drawn from that table, and D and trimming were deduced from the DNA. The sample table records 170,000 or so clones; around four fifths of these occur just once. Jointly, the top ten make up roughly 17% of the sample.

In the prospective study, participants were about 18 to 95 years old, resided in about 25 geographic areas of the United States, and were enrolled through a virtual design. Cohort assignment in the prospective study relied on participant-reported clinical history from a screening survey and a study questionnaire. Recovered participants in ImmuneRACE Cohort 3 were defined as having two consecutive negative NP/OP PCR tests, clearance from a healthcare professional, or resolution of symptoms. Each participant in the prospective study had whole blood, serum and a nasopharyngeal or oropharyngeal swab collected by mobile phlebotomists. Over an approximately 2-month period, participants in the prospective study had the option of providing additional blood draws and questionnaires. Before DNA extraction, blood samples from the prospective study were shipped at room temperature or frozen. This clone was detected only a few times. Its antigen is currently not known. Base quality data are lacking; no much larger clone is found one base away.

CDR1 and CDR2, looked up from the germline V gene (reference sequence), are SEHNR and FQNEAQ. The CDR3 starts with the cysteine, ends with the phenylalanine, and has 18 residues. Solely the CDR3 DNA is kept, with 54 bases framed from the first base. The germline V and J ends show losses of 6 bases and 5 bases respectively, and no gene match explains 19 bases of the junction. The TCR comes from a woman between 50 and 59 years old who had recovered from COVID-19. This sequence uses TRBV7-9 and TRBJ1-3, with 7 middle bases fitting TRBD1. Sequencing used PBMCs or T cells enriched from blood (not recorded which). The DNA sequence reads TGTGCCAGCAGGTCGACAGGGTTCGACCTCCTCAACCGAAACACCATATATTTT. This gives the protein CASRSTGFDLLNRNTIYF.